The clone carrying this T cell receptor beta chain was seen a handful of times. No antigen is known for it. The CDR3 length is 12 residues. The germline V and J ends were trimmed by 5 bases and 9 bases, with 13 bases remaining between them. CDR1 GTSNPN and CDR2 SVGIG come from the germline V gene (reference sequence). The entry originates in a study of blood T cells in healthy people across ages. Notes on the study in general: Versus aged donors, long-lived donors had higher diversity and more naive CD4+ cells. The fall in TCR beta diversity per million T cells was roughly linear with age.

At least 7 million PBMCs were isolated per sample. The authors ran a second PCR of about 7 to 12 cycles using a sample-barcoded 5' primer and a J-beta primer mix. TCRdb itself ran the 5' RACE reads through MiXCR, one entry per CDR3 protein. The sample yields 1.5 million to 2 million distinct CDR3 sequences, approximately 30% seen once. The origin of this receptor is a woman aged 25 to 39 in good health. The chain carries TRBV30 and TRBJ1-4; D is ambiguous. The sequenced sample consisted of blood. The CDR3, as DNA: TGTGCCTGGGGTGCTAGTTCTAAAAAACTGTTTTTT. Its translation: CAWGASSKKLFF.